The present entry profiles one TCR beta chain with its context. The data derive from a study of blood T cell repertoires in COVID-19. About the research overall: Material from acute and convalescent COVID-19 was sourced from the United States, Italy and Spain. T cells, B-cell-depleted T cells, or PBMCs supplied cDNA or gDNA.

In the authors' methods: Estimation of nucleated cell counts relied on the amplification of reference gene primers. Data came from immunoSEQ multiplex PCR; TCRdb stores just in-frame clones and leaves some out. V, J and clone size reflect that table, while D and trimming were determined from the DNA. The sample records just under 150,000 clones, 87% being singletons. The CDR3 spans 15 residues. V lost 5 bases and J lost 4; bases outside the gene matches: 7. CDR1 KGHSH and CDR2 LQKENI come from the germline V gene. The TCR comes from a man aged 45 to 65 who had recovered from COVID-19. J is TRBJ1-1 and V is TRBV18, with 10 nucleotides matching TRBD1. The sequenced sample was peripheral blood. CDR3 amino acids: CASSSTGGEFTEAFF. In DNA form, the CDR3 reads TGTGCCAGCTCATCGACAGGGGGCGAATTCACTGAAGCTTTCTTT.